This entry describes one T cell receptor (beta chain). Trimming took 2 bases from V and 5 from J, leaving 15 bases between them. Germline values: CDR1 MNHEY, CDR2 SVGAGI. The CDR3 loop spans 15 amino acids. The sample comes from a study of blood T cell repertoires in COVID-19. Study in general: The United States, Italy and Spain supplied acute and convalescent COVID-19 samples. In each case, the material was cDNA or gDNA derived from T cells, B-cell-depleted T cells, or PBMCs.

Original processing notes: Amplification from reference gene primers served as the basis for estimated nucleated cell counts. The assay was immunoSEQ multiplex PCR, and TCRdb's table has in-frame clones only and misses some. For V, J and clone size, that table is used; D and trimming come from the DNA. This table has around 210,000 clones, less than 90% appearing once. The clonotype was recovered from a woman aged 70 to 79 with acute or convalescent COVID-19. What was sequenced was peripheral blood. The chain employs TRBV6-5 and TRBJ2-5; D is uncertain. CDR3 sequence (DNA): TGTGCCAGCAGTTACGGGTTCGCTAGTTTGGAGACCCAGTACTTC. The encoded protein is CASSYGFASLETQYF.